This TCR beta chain derives from a study of identical twins. Whole-study results and caveats: Out-of-frame alpha sequences common to twins exhibited an excess of low generation probability. Fewer insertions were carried by abundant cord blood beta clonotypes, but none was seen in memory repertoires. The presence of invariant MAIT and iNKT cells could partly confound analyses of zero-insertion sequences.

TCRdb called the 5' RACE reads again in MiXCR, with one record for every CDR3 protein. The data contain 300,000 to 350,000 distinct CDR3 sequences, roughly 12% of them singletons. V dropped 4 bases and J dropped 3 bases, with 22 bases sitting between them. This CDR3 is 17 amino acids long. On this clonotype itself: Its target is not known.

These data were also reused for a study on yellow fever vaccine responses in identical twins. That work adds: Twin vaccine T cell responses reportedly seemed partly convergent, partly personalized.

The sequenced material came from CD8+ T cells sorted from blood. The origin of this receptor is a woman between 18 and 29 years old in good health. V gene TRBV12-3 or TRBV12-4 combines with J gene TRBJ2-7; D is perhaps TRBD2 (6 bases). The CDR3 is CASSSGDLLAGSYEQYF. CDR3 in DNA: TGTGCCAGCAGTTCTGGGGACCTCCTGGCGGGGAGCTACGAGCAGTACTTC.